One sample yielded the 6 T cell receptor beta chains listed below, sequenced in a study of T cells in tuberculosis. Repertoires were generated with immunoSEQ multiplex PCR, while TCRdb's copy carries only in-frame clones and drops some. Of around 30,000 clones listed, about 84% are singletons. The time point is: new active TB diagnosis, blood taken before or within 7 days of starting treatment. The sample consisted of PBMCs, taken at tuberculosis diagnosis. These receptor sequences come from an adult with tuberculosis.

The chain couples TRBV6-5 to TRBJ1-1, with 9 bases matching TRBD1. The CDR3 is 16 residues long. The ends lost 4 bases at V and 2 bases at J; junction bases unmatched: 8. Germline lookup yields CDR1 MNHEY and CDR2 SVGAGI. CDR3 region: CASSSLDRGDNTEAFF. The CDR3 DNA reads as TGTGCCAGCAGTTCGCTGGACAGGGGTGACAACACTGAAGCTTTCTTT.

The sample holds one count of this clone. This sequence joins TRBV5-1 and TRBJ2-3, with TRBD2 as a possible D gene (5 bases). CDR1 SGHRS and CDR2 YFSETQ come from the germline V gene. This CDR3 has 15 residues. Trimming removed 1 base at V and 2 bases at J, with 11 bases between. The CDR3 sequence is CASSLLRELTDTQYF. The CDR3 DNA reads TGCGCCAGCAGCTTGTTAAGGGAGCTCACAGATACGCAGTATTTT.

This chain connects TRBV14 to TRBJ1-2, with D possibly being TRBD1 (6 bases). Germline loops: CDR1 SGHDN, CDR2 FVKESK. The CDR3 is 16 residues long. Trimming left V 6 bases short and J 1 base short, with 18 bases between. CDR3 sequence (DNA): TGTGCCAGCAGAAAAAGTACAGGGACCGTTAACTATGGCTACACCTTC. Translation gives CASRKSTGTVNYGYTF.

The rearrangement uses TRBV9 and TRBJ2-3; D perhaps matches TRBD1 (6 bases). V lost 1 base and J lost 1, with 10 bases in between. This CDR3 has 15 amino acids. Germline V gene lookup returns CDR1 SGDLS and CDR2 YYNGEE. The CDR3 region has the DNA TGTGCCAGCAGCGTAAGACAGGAAGGCACAGATACGCAGTATTTT. This encodes CASSVRQEGTDTQYF.

The chain couples TRBV30 to TRBJ1-4, with D maybe TRBD1 (6 bases). CDR3 length: 16 amino acids. Germline lookup yields CDR1 GTSNPN and CDR2 SVGIG (reference sequence). Trimming removed 3 bases at V and 2 bases at J, with 16 bases between. The DNA for the CDR3 is TGTGCCTGGAGCCAGAGACAGGTTGGGACTAATGAAAAACTGTTTTTT. Protein product: CAWSQRQVGTNEKLFF.

This clone was detected only a few times. The chain joins TRBV4-1 to TRBJ2-3; D remains unclear. CDR1 MGHRA and CDR2 YSYEKL come from the germline V gene. V was shortened by 1 base and J by 0 bases, with 8 bases between the two germline ends. This CDR3 comprises 15 residues. CDR3 sequence reads: CASSQVGGSTDTQYF. Here the CDR3 DNA reads TGCGCCAGCAGCCAAGTTGGCGGAAGCACAGATACGCAGTATTTT.